This TCR beta chain was identified during a study of tissue T cells after allogeneic stem cell transplantation. For this clone: Germline and genes: mouse. Read sequence stops 1 residue before the CDR3 end, and the germline J gene provides the missing end.

Profiled with immunoSEQ multiplex PCR; TCRdb holds only in-frame clones, not every one. The sample yields 6,000 to 8,000 clones, around 62% seen once. The CDR3 runs 12 residues. The germline gives CDR1 KGHPV, CDR2 FQNQEV (reference sequence). Trimming pared 3 bases from V and 3 bases from J, leaving 4 bases between. V and J are TRBV26 and TRBJ2-3; no clear D. The sample consisted of blood. This sequence was found in a female BALB/c mouse in good health. Strain MHC haplotype: H2-d. The sequenced CDR3 bases are TGTGCCAGCAGTCTAGGGGCAGAAACGCTGTAT. It is translated as CASSLGAETLY. The complete CDR3 reads CASSLGAETLYF.